The rows below give T cell receptor beta chains drawn from one sample of a study of T cell responses to AZD1222 COVID-19 vaccine. TCRdb keeps only in-frame clones here, not all; method: immunoSEQ multiplex PCR. This sample has approximately 88,000 clones, with 85% to 90% found just once. The starting material was peripheral blood, obtained 28 days after the second AZD1222 dose. All receptors come from an adult who received the AZD1222 COVID-19 vaccine. The CDR3 runs from the conserved cysteine through the conserved F or W. Fields, in order: CDR3 length, J gene, V gene, clone size, D gene, CDR3 protein, CDR3 DNA. D genes are given only for firm matches. Rows may omit the clone size; those that give it use once, few, many or a size class.

cdr3_length: 14; j_call: TRBJ1-5; v_call: TRBV6-1; clone_size: NA; d_call: NA; cdr3_aa: CASSESGRDQPQHF; cdr3_nt: TGTGCCAGCAGTGAGTCAGGGAGAGATCAGCCCCAGCATTTT
cdr3_length: 14; j_call: TRBJ2-7; v_call: TRBV5-5; clone_size: NA; d_call: NA; cdr3_aa: CASSFNLGYGEQYF; cdr3_nt: TGTGCCAGCAGCTTTAATTTAGGATATGGCGAGCAGTACTTC
cdr3_length: 15; j_call: TRBJ2-1; v_call: TRBV9; clone_size: NA; d_call: NA; cdr3_aa: CASSVGAGLSNEQFF; cdr3_nt: TGTGCCAGCAGCGTAGGGGCAGGGCTAAGCAATGAGCAGTTCTTC
cdr3_length: 13; j_call: TRBJ2-5; v_call: TRBV4-1; clone_size: NA; d_call: NA; cdr3_aa: CASSSSLLETQYF; cdr3_nt: TGCGCCAGCAGCTCGTCCCTTTTGGAGACCCAGTACTTC
cdr3_length: 14; j_call: TRBJ1-1; v_call: TRBV19; clone_size: NA; d_call: NA; cdr3_aa: CASSIFPMSGEAFF; cdr3_nt: TGTGCCAGTAGTATATTCCCCATGAGTGGGGAAGCTTTCTTT
cdr3_length: 18; j_call: TRBJ2-5; v_call: TRBV4-1; clone_size: NA; d_call: TRBD2; cdr3_aa: CASSQDRASGGGWETQYF; cdr3_nt: TGCGCCAGCAGCCAAGATAGGGCTAGCGGGGGGGGTTGGGAGACCCAGTACTTC
cdr3_length: 10; j_call: TRBJ2-3; v_call: TRBV7-3; clone_size: NA; d_call: NA; cdr3_aa: CASSANTQYF; cdr3_nt: TGTGCCAGCAGCGCTAATACGCAGTATTTT
cdr3_length: 16; j_call: TRBJ2-1; v_call: TRBV3-1/TRBV3-2; clone_size: NA; d_call: TRBD2; cdr3_aa: CASSPTSGGGRNEQFF; cdr3_nt: TGTGCCAGCAGCCCTACGAGCGGGGGGGGCCGCAATGAGCAGTTCTTC
cdr3_length: 14; j_call: TRBJ1-6; v_call: TRBV6-5; clone_size: NA; d_call: NA; cdr3_aa: CASSYSRGRSPLHF; cdr3_nt: TGTGCCAGCAGTTACTCAAGGGGCCGTTCACCCCTCCACTTT
cdr3_length: 14; j_call: TRBJ1-2; v_call: TRBV9; clone_size: NA; d_call: NA; cdr3_aa: CASSVADTNYGYTF; cdr3_nt: TGTGCCAGCAGCGTAGCCGACACGAACTATGGCTACACCTTC
cdr3_length: 13; j_call: TRBJ2-3; v_call: TRBV18; clone_size: NA; d_call: NA; cdr3_aa: CASSLVGTDTQYF; cdr3_nt: TGTGCCAGCTCGCTGGTGGGCACAGATACGCAGTATTTT
cdr3_length: 19; j_call: TRBJ2-1; v_call: TRBV19; clone_size: NA; d_call: TRBD2; cdr3_aa: CASSTGLAGGLSSYNEQFF; cdr3_nt: TGTGCCAGTAGTACGGGACTAGCGGGGGGACTGAGCTCCTACAATGAGCAGTTCTTC
cdr3_length: 19; j_call: TRBJ1-2; v_call: TRBV6-1; clone_size: few; d_call: NA; cdr3_aa: CASSGPAAMVARGNYGYTF; cdr3_nt: TGTGCCAGCAGTGGACCCGCCGCTATGGTGGCGCGTGGGAACTATGGCTACACCTTC
cdr3_length: 15; j_call: TRBJ2-7; v_call: TRBV18; clone_size: NA; d_call: NA; cdr3_aa: CASSPGDGSSYEQYF; cdr3_nt: TGTGCCAGCTCACCGGGGGACGGTAGCTCCTACGAGCAGTACTTC
cdr3_length: 14; j_call: TRBJ1-2; v_call: TRBV19; clone_size: NA; d_call: TRBD1; cdr3_aa: CASSREGQNYGYTF; cdr3_nt: TGTGCCAGTAGTAGGGAGGGACAGAACTATGGCTACACCTTC
cdr3_length: 15; j_call: TRBJ2-5; v_call: TRBV6-1; clone_size: NA; d_call: NA; cdr3_aa: CASSELLGPGADQYF; cdr3_nt: TGTGCCAGCAGTGAACTACTAGGGCCGGGTGCGGACCAGTACTTC
cdr3_length: 15; j_call: TRBJ1-1; v_call: TRBV5-1; clone_size: NA; d_call: TRBD1; cdr3_aa: CASSLGTGANTEAFF; cdr3_nt: TGCGCCAGCAGCTTAGGGACAGGGGCGAACACTGAAGCTTTCTTT
cdr3_length: 13; j_call: TRBJ2-7; v_call: TRBV7-2; clone_size: NA; d_call: TRBD1; cdr3_aa: CASSSGQTYEQYF; cdr3_nt: TGTGCCAGCAGCTCGGGACAGACCTACGAGCAGTACTTC
cdr3_length: 15; j_call: TRBJ2-1; v_call: TRBV11-1; clone_size: NA; d_call: TRBD2; cdr3_aa: CASSLERGRTNEQFF; cdr3_nt: TGTGCCAGCAGCTTAGAGCGGGGGAGGACCAATGAGCAGTTCTTC
cdr3_length: 13; j_call: TRBJ2-5; v_call: TRBV3-1/TRBV3-2; clone_size: NA; d_call: NA; cdr3_aa: CASSQGLQETQYF; cdr3_nt: TGTGCCAGCAGCCAAGGCCTTCAAGAGACCCAGTACTTC
cdr3_length: 13; j_call: TRBJ1-3; v_call: TRBV2; clone_size: NA; d_call: NA; cdr3_aa: CASSTGPGNTIYF; cdr3_nt: TGTGCCAGCAGTACAGGTCCTGGAAACACCATATATTTT
cdr3_length: 15; j_call: TRBJ1-3; v_call: TRBV6-5; clone_size: NA; d_call: NA; cdr3_aa: CASIIGQGSGNTIYF; cdr3_nt: TGTGCCAGCATTATAGGGCAAGGCTCTGGAAACACCATATATTTT
cdr3_length: 17; j_call: TRBJ2-3; v_call: TRBV7-9; clone_size: NA; d_call: TRBD1; cdr3_aa: CASRRQTGTGAGDTQYF; cdr3_nt: TGTGCCAGCAGACGGCAGACCGGGACAGGGGCAGGAGATACGCAGTATTTT
cdr3_length: 11; j_call: TRBJ1-1; v_call: TRBV20-1; clone_size: NA; d_call: NA; cdr3_aa: CSVTVNTEAFF; cdr3_nt: TGCAGTGTTACGGTGAACACTGAAGCTTTCTTT
cdr3_length: 13; j_call: TRBJ2-7; v_call: TRBV18; clone_size: NA; d_call: NA; cdr3_aa: CASSPATPYEQYF; cdr3_nt: TGTGCCAGCTCACCGGCCACTCCCTACGAGCAGTACTTC
cdr3_length: 14; j_call: TRBJ1-1; v_call: TRBV7-9; clone_size: NA; d_call: NA; cdr3_aa: CASSLTVSETEAFF; cdr3_nt: TGTGCCAGCAGCTTAACAGTCAGTGAGACTGAAGCTTTCTTT
cdr3_length: 16; j_call: TRBJ2-2; v_call: TRBV9; clone_size: NA; d_call: TRBD2; cdr3_aa: CASTPSVAGGSGELFF; cdr3_nt: TGTGCCAGCACCCCCTCGGTTGCGGGGGGATCCGGGGAGCTGTTTTTT
cdr3_length: 13; j_call: TRBJ1-4; v_call: TRBV12-3/TRBV12-4; clone_size: once; d_call: NA; cdr3_aa: CASSFVGGEKLFF; cdr3_nt: TGTGCCAGCAGTTTTGTCGGCGGGGAAAAACTGTTTTTT
cdr3_length: 14; j_call: TRBJ1-1; v_call: TRBV5-6; clone_size: NA; d_call: NA; cdr3_aa: CASRRQLMNTEAFF; cdr3_nt: TGTGCCAGCAGACGACAGCTTATGAACACTGAAGCTTTCTTT
cdr3_length: 16; j_call: TRBJ2-1; v_call: TRBV9; clone_size: NA; d_call: TRBD2; cdr3_aa: CASSVWGTSGGNEQFF; cdr3_nt: TGTGCCAGCAGCGTATGGGGGACTAGCGGGGGCAATGAGCAGTTCTTC
cdr3_length: 14; j_call: TRBJ1-2; v_call: TRBV2; clone_size: NA; d_call: NA; cdr3_aa: CASSVLKTNYGYTF; cdr3_nt: TGTGCCAGCAGTGTCCTGAAAACTAACTATGGCTACACCTTC
cdr3_length: 16; j_call: TRBJ2-3; v_call: TRBV10-2; clone_size: NA; d_call: NA; cdr3_aa: CASTTHPGPSTDTQYF; cdr3_nt: TGCGCCAGCACGACGCATCCGGGACCCAGCACAGATACGCAGTATTTT
cdr3_length: 15; j_call: TRBJ1-2; v_call: TRBV5-4; clone_size: NA; d_call: NA; cdr3_aa: CASSLVGDEGYGYTF; cdr3_nt: TGTGCCAGCAGCTTGGTGGGGGATGAGGGCTATGGCTACACCTTC
cdr3_length: 20; j_call: TRBJ2-3; v_call: TRBV14; clone_size: NA; d_call: TRBD2; cdr3_aa: CASSQGVPGLAGERRDTQYF; cdr3_nt: TGTGCCAGCAGCCAAGGAGTCCCGGGACTAGCGGGGGAGAGGAGAGATACGCAGTATTTT
cdr3_length: 13; j_call: TRBJ1-5; v_call: TRBV19; clone_size: NA; d_call: NA; cdr3_aa: CASSIEGNQPQHF; cdr3_nt: TGTGCCAGTAGTATCGAGGGGAATCAGCCCCAGCATTTT
cdr3_length: 12; j_call: TRBJ1-2; v_call: TRBV5-4; clone_size: few; d_call: NA; cdr3_aa: CASSLDSYGYTF; cdr3_nt: TGTGCCAGCAGCTTGGACAGCTATGGCTACACCTTC
cdr3_length: 13; j_call: TRBJ1-1; v_call: TRBV7-8; clone_size: NA; d_call: NA; cdr3_aa: CASSLTGNTEAFF; cdr3_nt: TGTGCCAGCAGCTTAACGGGGAACACTGAAGCTTTCTTT
cdr3_length: 12; j_call: TRBJ2-7; v_call: TRBV2; clone_size: NA; d_call: NA; cdr3_aa: CASSEKSYEQYF; cdr3_nt: TGTGCCAGCAGTGAAAAATCCTACGAGCAGTACTTC
cdr3_length: 11; j_call: TRBJ1-1; v_call: TRBV6-5; clone_size: NA; d_call: NA; cdr3_aa: CATFGRAEAFF; cdr3_nt: TGTGCCACCTTCGGTCGGGCTGAAGCTTTCTTT
cdr3_length: 14; j_call: TRBJ1-3; v_call: TRBV11-2; clone_size: NA; d_call: NA; cdr3_aa: CATMGGISGNTIYF; cdr3_nt: TGTGCCACCATGGGGGGTATCTCTGGAAACACCATATATTTT
cdr3_length: 14; j_call: TRBJ1-6; v_call: TRBV3-1/TRBV3-2; clone_size: once; d_call: NA; cdr3_aa: CASSQGLVDSPLHF; cdr3_nt: TGTGCCAGCAGCCAAGGGCTTGTCGATTCACCCCTCCACTTT
cdr3_length: 17; j_call: TRBJ1-2; v_call: TRBV5-1; clone_size: NA; d_call: TRBD1; cdr3_aa: CASSSSTGGVDRRGYTF; cdr3_nt: TGCGCCAGCAGCTCTTCGACAGGGGGCGTAGATCGTCGTGGCTACACCTTC
cdr3_length: 15; j_call: TRBJ1-3; v_call: TRBV2; clone_size: NA; d_call: NA; cdr3_aa: CASSVPGGGGNTIYF; cdr3_nt: TGTGCCAGCAGTGTTCCCGGGGGCGGCGGAAACACCATATATTTT
cdr3_length: 15; j_call: TRBJ1-3; v_call: TRBV25-1; clone_size: NA; d_call: NA; cdr3_aa: CASMGTRESGNTIYF; cdr3_nt: TGTGCCAGCATGGGGACCAGGGAGTCTGGAAACACCATATATTTT
cdr3_length: 14; j_call: TRBJ2-3; v_call: TRBV5-1; clone_size: NA; d_call: TRBD2; cdr3_aa: CASSLLRGTDTQYF; cdr3_nt: TGCGCCAGCAGCTTGTTGCGGGGGACAGATACGCAGTATTTT
cdr3_length: 19; j_call: TRBJ2-1; v_call: TRBV5-1; clone_size: NA; d_call: TRBD2; cdr3_aa: CASSPALGIAGGGLNEQFF; cdr3_nt: TGCGCCAGCAGCCCGGCGTTGGGGATAGCGGGGGGCGGTCTTAATGAGCAGTTCTTC
cdr3_length: 14; j_call: TRBJ1-3; v_call: TRBV5-1; clone_size: NA; d_call: TRBD1; cdr3_aa: CASSSGQGGNTIYF; cdr3_nt: TGCGCCAGCAGCTCGGGACAGGGAGGAAACACCATATATTTT
cdr3_length: 12; j_call: TRBJ1-2; v_call: TRBV2; clone_size: NA; d_call: NA; cdr3_aa: CASSRGGYGYTF; cdr3_nt: TGTGCCAGCAGTAGAGGGGGGTATGGCTACACCTTC
cdr3_length: 14; j_call: TRBJ1-1; v_call: TRBV27; clone_size: few; d_call: NA; cdr3_aa: CASRSFLGAGEAFF; cdr3_nt: TGTGCCAGCAGATCCTTTTTGGGGGCTGGTGAAGCTTTCTTT
cdr3_length: 13; j_call: TRBJ2-2; v_call: TRBV3-1/TRBV3-2; clone_size: NA; d_call: NA; cdr3_aa: CASSQLRNGELFF; cdr3_nt: TGTGCCAGCAGCCAACTCCGGAACGGGGAGCTGTTTTTT
cdr3_length: 13; j_call: TRBJ1-1; v_call: TRBV12-3/TRBV12-4; clone_size: NA; d_call: TRBD1; cdr3_aa: CASNQGAVPAIFF; cdr3_nt: TGTGCCAGCAACCAGGGGGCGGTTCCTGCAATTTTCTTT
cdr3_length: 13; j_call: TRBJ2-7; v_call: TRBV5-4; clone_size: few; d_call: NA; cdr3_aa: CASSLGQEYEQYF; cdr3_nt: TGTGCCAGCAGCTTGGGGCAGGAGTACGAGCAGTACTTC
cdr3_length: 13; j_call: TRBJ2-7; v_call: TRBV5-1; clone_size: NA; d_call: TRBD1; cdr3_aa: CASSQGQPYEQYF; cdr3_nt: TGCGCCAGCAGCCAGGGACAGCCCTACGAGCAGTACTTC
cdr3_length: 14; j_call: TRBJ1-3; v_call: TRBV7-9; clone_size: NA; d_call: NA; cdr3_aa: CASSLAGAGNTIYF; cdr3_nt: TGTGCCAGCAGCTTAGCCGGGGCCGGAAACACCATATATTTT
cdr3_length: 13; j_call: TRBJ1-2; v_call: TRBV28; clone_size: NA; d_call: NA; cdr3_aa: CASSSGPLKGYTF; cdr3_nt: TGTGCCAGCAGTTCCGGTCCCCTGAAAGGCTACACCTTC
cdr3_length: 13; j_call: TRBJ1-2; v_call: TRBV3-1/TRBV3-2; clone_size: NA; d_call: NA; cdr3_aa: CASAGRAGDGYTF; cdr3_nt: TGTGCCAGCGCTGGCAGGGCAGGGGATGGCTACACCTTC
cdr3_length: 14; j_call: TRBJ1-5; v_call: TRBV10-3; clone_size: NA; d_call: NA; cdr3_aa: CAISAGEEGQPQHF; cdr3_nt: TGTGCCATCAGTGCGGGGGAAGAAGGTCAGCCCCAGCATTTT
cdr3_length: 15; j_call: TRBJ1-1; v_call: TRBV9; clone_size: NA; d_call: TRBD1; cdr3_aa: CASSVTGAALTEAFF; cdr3_nt: TGTGCCAGCAGCGTAACAGGGGCTGCGTTAACTGAAGCTTTCTTT
cdr3_length: 14; j_call: TRBJ1-3; v_call: TRBV10-3; clone_size: NA; d_call: NA; cdr3_aa: CATRSSGAGNTIYF; cdr3_nt: TGTGCCACCAGGTCGAGCGGGGCTGGAAACACCATATATTTT
cdr3_length: 14; j_call: TRBJ2-5; v_call: TRBV18; clone_size: NA; d_call: TRBD2; cdr3_aa: CASSPSGGKETQYF; cdr3_nt: TGTGCCAGCTCACCGAGCGGGGGGAAAGAGACCCAGTACTTC